These 27 T cell receptor beta chains were all obtained from the same sample, sequenced in a study of blood T cell repertoires in COVID-19. Assay: immunoSEQ multiplex PCR; the TCRdb copy retains only in-frame clones and omits some. The sample includes fewer than 700,000 clones, roughly 89% of them seen just once. Input material: peripheral blood. The origin of the receptors is a woman in her forties or fifties with COVID-19, enrolled during active disease.

The chain recombines TRBV5-1 with TRBJ1-1; TRBD1 aligns across 9 bases. In germline, CDR1 is SGHRS, CDR2 YFSETQ. V dropped 1 base and J dropped 1; count of bases not matched to a gene: 5. The CDR3 totals 16 residues. The CDR3 nucleotides read TGCGCCAGCAGCTTGTGGGGACAGGGATCGAACACTGAAGCTTTCTTT. Amino acids: CASSLWGQGSNTEAFF.

The chain uses TRBV7-2 and TRBJ2-1; no definite D call. Germline CDR1 is SGHTA and CDR2 is FQGNSA. Between the trimmed V and J ends, which lost 5 bases and 8 bases, there was a span of 13 bases. This CDR3 has 13 amino acids. The CDR3 reads CASSLNLSDEQFF. The DNA for the CDR3 is TGTGCCAGCAGCCTCAACCTATCGGATGAGCAGTTCTTC.

The chain has TRBV5-6 and TRBJ1-2; 8 positions agree with TRBD1. The V gene end was trimmed by 3 bases and the J gene end by 7 bases; junction bases not matched to a gene: 5. Germline V CDR1 and CDR2: SGHDT, YYEEEE. CDR3 length equals 13 residues. CDR3 sequence (DNA): TGTGCCAGCAGCTCGGACAGGGAGGGTGGCTACACCTTC. Its protein product is CASSSDREGGYTF.

This sequence joins TRBV9 and TRBJ2-1; possibly TRBD1 for D (6 bases). The length of the CDR3 is 14 residues. The V and J ends lost 3 bases and 8 bases respectively, with 15 bases between them. Germline-derived CDR1 and CDR2 are SGDLS and YYNGEE. The DNA for the CDR3 is TGTGCCAGCAGCGAATATACAGGGAACGATGAGCAGTTCTTC. Protein sequence: CASSEYTGNDEQFF.

There are a few counts of this clone. The V and J genes are TRBV30 and TRBJ2-3; 8 nucleotides line up with TRBD2. The CDR3 has 13 amino acids. The germline gives CDR1 GTSNPN, CDR2 SVGIG (reference sequence). Trimming cost V 4 bases and J 0 bases; bases outside gene matches: 0. The CDR3 nucleotides read TGTGCCTGGACGGGGGGGAGCACAGATACGCAGTATTTT. This gives the protein CAWTGGSTDTQYF.

V and J are TRBV5-3 and TRBJ2-1; 7 bases line up with TRBD2. TRBV5-3 belongs to the ORF category, with a function that is uncertain. V lost 1 base, J lost 8 bases, and 9 bases stayed unmatched. The CDR3 extends over 15 amino acids. The chain's CDR3 is CARSLTGGMQYEQFF. CDR3 coding DNA: TGTGCCAGAAGCTTGACGGGGGGTATGCAATATGAGCAGTTCTTC.

V is TRBV9 and J is TRBJ2-2; the match to TRBD2 covers 8 bases. CDR1 is SGDLS and CDR2 is YYNGEE in the germline V gene. The V and J ends lost 4 bases and 5 bases, in that order; junction bases with no gene match: 4. This CDR3 spans 14 amino acids. Here the CDR3 DNA reads TGTGCCAGCAGCCAGCGGGGGTGGACCGGGGAGCTGTTTTTT. This translates into CASSQRGWTGELFF. The full variable domain, completed using reference TRBV9 and TRBJ2-2, is DSGVTQTPKHLITATGQRVTLRCSPRSGDLSVYWYQQSLDQGLQFLIQYYNGEERAKGNILERFSAQQFPDLHSELNLSSLELGDSALYFCASSQRGWTGELFFGEGSRLTVL.

The chain uses TRBV2 and TRBJ1-2; no clear D gene. CDR1 is SNHLY, CDR2 FYNNEI, per germline. The CDR3 length is 13 residues. V was clipped by 5 bases and J by 8 bases, with 15 bases between them. The CDR3, as DNA: TGTGCCAGCAGTCCCGGATGGGCCAGCGGCTACACCTTC. This codes for CASSPGWASGYTF.

V gene TRBV30 combines with J gene TRBJ2-7; 7 bases map to TRBD2. This CDR3 spans 15 amino acids. Germline V gene lookup returns CDR1 GTSNPN and CDR2 SVGIG (reference sequence). J was trimmed by 3 bases and V by 4 bases; bases with no gene match: 12. CDR3 sequence: CAWTRGDGLNYEQYF. The CDR3 coding sequence is TGTGCCTGGACCCGGGGGGACGGATTAAACTACGAGCAGTACTTC. The full variable domain, with the rest looked up from reference TRBV30 and TRBJ2-7, is SQTIHQWPATLVQPVGSPLSLECTVEGTSNPNLYWYRQAAGRGLQLLFYSVGIGQISSEVPQNLSASRPQDRQFILSSKKLLLSDSGFYLCAWTRGDGLNYEQYFGPGTRLTVT.

The V gene is TRBV6-5, the J gene TRBJ2-7; the D is unclear. The CDR3 has 10 residues. V lost 5 bases, J lost 7 bases, and 6 bases lay in between. CDR1 is MNHEY, CDR2 SVGAGI, per germline. The CDR3 sequence is CASSLREQYF. DNA of the CDR3: TGTGCCAGCAGTCTTCGGGAGCAGTACTTC.

As to this clone: The same CDR3 can be traced to other DNA sequences in this sample. The chain recombines TRBV18 with TRBJ1-1, with a tentative D call TRBD1 (5 bases). The CDR3 has 14 residues. CDR1 KGHSH and CDR2 LQKENI come from the germline V gene. With 1 base removed from V and 3 bases from J, the gap between germline ends came to 9 bases. CDR3 bases: TGTGCCAGCTCACCACGAGGAGGGGACACTGAAGCTTTCTTT. It specifies CASSPRGGDTEAFF. The variable domain in full, completed from reference TRBV18 and TRBJ1-1, reads NAGVMQNPRHLVRRRGQEARLRCSPMKGHSHVYWYRQLPEEGLKFMVYLQKENIIDESGMPKERFSAEFPKEGPSILRIQQVVRGDSAAYFCASSPRGGDTEAFFGQGTRLTVV.

The chain combines TRBV12-5 with TRBJ2-7; D perhaps matches TRBD2 (7 bases). V lost 6 bases and J lost 6, with 21 bases in between. The V gene's germline CDR1 is LGHNT and CDR2 FRNRAP. The CDR3 totals 15 residues. CDR3 in amino acids: CASGNPQGGVSEQYF. Here the CDR3 DNA reads TGTGCTAGTGGCAACCCACAGGGAGGGGTGAGCGAGCAGTACTTC.

This chain uses TRBV6-5 with TRBJ2-7, with TRBD1 identical over 10 bases. Germline CDR1 and CDR2: MNHEY and SVGAGI. V shed 7 bases and J 3 bases; nucleotides not matched to a gene: 9. This CDR3 is 15 amino acids long. Here the CDR3 reads CASTQTGTGDYEQYF. In DNA, the CDR3 is TGTGCCAGCACCCAAACCGGGACAGGGGACTACGAGCAGTACTTC.

Remarks on this clone: Sequence at one end of the junction differs from germline and may be a read error. V is TRBV20-1 and J is TRBJ1-2; D not resolved. The CDR3 length is 11 residues. Germline V gene data show CDR1 as DFQATT and CDR2 as SNEGSKA (reference sequence). The CDR3 region is CSALRSYDYTF. The CDR3 DNA is TGCAGTGCCCTCCGGAGTTATGACTACACCTTC.

The chain employs TRBV12-3 or TRBV12-4 and TRBJ1-2; D gene ambiguous. CDR3 length: 12 amino acids. V gave up 5 bases and J gave up 4 bases, with 8 bases separating them. The chain's CDR3 is CASSRNSYGYTF. For the CDR3, the DNA is TGTGCCAGCAGTCGCAACAGCTATGGCTACACCTTC.

This sequence joins TRBV27 and TRBJ1-2; D possibly corresponds to TRBD1 (6 bases). The germline gives CDR1 MNHEY, CDR2 SMNVEV (reference sequence). Trimming cost V 2 bases and J 7 bases, with 26 bases left between them. CDR3 length: 18 amino acids. CDR3 coding DNA: TGTGCCAGCAGTTTAAGGGGTTTTATAAACAGGGCCCAGAGTGGCTACACCTTC. The encoded protein is CASSLRGFINRAQSGYTF.

This chain uses TRBV5-6 with TRBJ2-3; 8 bases align to TRBD1. CDR1 is SGHDT, CDR2 YYEEEE, per germline. J was trimmed by 5 bases and V by 7 bases; bases with no gene match: 12. The CDR3 loop spans 15 amino acids. CDR3 sequence: CASGPGQAIVDTQYF. The CDR3 DNA sequence: TGTGCCAGCGGGCCGGGACAGGCTATAGTAGATACGCAGTATTTT.

The gene calls are TRBV11-1 and TRBJ1-2, with 9 nucleotides matching TRBD1. Germline CDR1 reads SGHAT; CDR2 reads FQDESV (reference sequence). This CDR3 is built from 16 residues. Trimming took 5 bases from V and 3 from J; bases not matched to a gene: 10. CDR3 sequence: CASSGFVDRGHYGYTF. The CDR3 nucleotides read TGTGCCAGCAGCGGGTTTGTGGACAGGGGTCACTATGGCTACACCTTC.

The chain uses TRBV18 and TRBJ1-1; TRBD1 aligns across 7 bases. With V trimmed by 5 bases and J by 0 bases, 3 bases remained unmatched. Germline loops: CDR1 KGHSH, CDR2 LQKENI. CDR3 length: 14 residues. As DNA, the CDR3 is TGTGCCAGCTCATGGGACAGCGTGAACACTGAAGCTTTCTTT. It specifies CASSWDSVNTEAFF. The entire variable domain, with the rest obtained from reference TRBV18 and TRBJ1-1, is as follows: NAGVMQNPRHLVRRRGQEARLRCSPMKGHSHVYWYRQLPEEGLKFMVYLQKENIIDESGMPKERFSAEFPKEGPSILRIQQVVRGDSAAYFCASSWDSVNTEAFFGQGTRLTVV.

This chain uses TRBV7-6 with TRBJ1-3; TRBD1 matches at 7 bases. This CDR3 contains 16 residues. The germline gives CDR1 SGHVS, CDR2 FNYEAQ. Trimming took 5 bases from V and 4 from J; bases not matched to a gene: 11. This CDR3 reads CASSIDRAVRGNTIYF. CDR3 sequence (DNA): TGTGCCAGCAGCATAGACAGGGCCGTAAGGGGAAACACCATATATTTT.

The chain carries TRBV11-2 and TRBJ1-5, with D possibly TRBD1 on 5 matching bases. Trimming pared 1 base from V and 7 bases from J, leaving 11 bases between. Germline V lookup: CDR1 SGHAT, CDR2 FQNNGV. The CDR3 length is 14 residues. The CDR3 loop is CASSLGRGGQPQHF. In DNA form, the CDR3 reads TGTGCCAGCAGCTTAGGGAGGGGAGGGCAGCCCCAGCATTTT. Combining the CDR3 with reference TRBV11-2 and TRBJ1-5 gives the whole variable domain EAGVAQSPRYKIIEKRQSVAFWCNPISGHATLYWYQQILGQGPKLLIQFQNNGVVDDSQLPKDRFSAERLKGVDSTLKIQPAKLEDSAVYLCASSLGRGGQPQHFGDGTRLSIL.

This clone was picked up a small number of times. The chain combines TRBV10-3 with TRBJ2-7; possibly TRBD1 for D (5 bases). The CDR3 runs to 12 residues. The V end lost 3 bases, the J end lost 3 bases, and 6 bases lay between the germline ends. Germline V gene lookup returns CDR1 ENHRY and CDR2 SYGVKD. Here the CDR3 DNA reads TGTGCCATCAGTGAAGGGGACTACGAGCAGTACTTC. Translated: CAISEGDYEQYF.

The chain combines TRBV2 with TRBJ1-4, with D hard to call. Germline CDR1 SNHLY, CDR2 FYNNEI. This CDR3 is 15 amino acids long. V was cut by 5 bases and J by 7 bases, with 17 bases left in between. In nucleotides, the CDR3 is TGTGCCAGCAGTCAGGCCTTGGACTCGGGTGAAAAACTGTTTTTT. It yields the protein CASSQALDSGEKLFF.

This clone was seen only once. This CDR3 is CASSIDLESEKLFF. CDR3 sequence (DNA): TGTGCCAGTAGTATAGATCTAGAAAGTGAAAAACTGTTTTTT. V gene TRBV19 combines with J gene TRBJ1-4; D not certain. The CDR3 is 14 residues long. Germline loops: CDR1 LNHDA, CDR2 SQIVND (reference sequence). The V and J ends lost 0 bases and 7 bases respectively, with 9 bases between them.

The chain is built from TRBV7-8 and TRBJ2-1; TRBD2 matches 10 bases. Germline V gene lookup returns CDR1 SGHVS and CDR2 FQNEAQ. Trimming removed 0 bases from V and 8 bases from J; junction bases left unmatched: 16. The CDR3 is 19 residues long. The CDR3 DNA sequence: TGTGCCAGCAGCTTAGCGCAGCAAGTCGAGCGGGGGGGCCTCGATGAGCAGTTCTTC. Translation: CASSLAQQVERGGLDEQFF.

In this sample, this clone turned up a few times. J is TRBJ1-1 and V is TRBV5-4; D gene uncertain. The CDR3 totals 14 residues. Trimming stripped 2 bases from V and 1 base from J, with 9 bases between. In germline, CDR1 is SGHNT, CDR2 YYREEE (reference sequence). The CDR3, as DNA: TGTGCCAGCAGCTTCGGAGTAGGGAACACTGAAGCTTTCTTT. Amino acid sequence: CASSFGVGNTEAFF.

The chain employs TRBV5-1 and TRBJ1-3, with D possibly matching TRBD1 (5 bases). The CDR3 is 18 residues long. V lost 4 bases, J lost 0 bases, and 20 bases lay in between. Germline values: CDR1 SGHRS, CDR2 YFSETQ. As DNA, the CDR3 is TGCGCCAGCAGCCGGACACCGACGCAAGCTAACTCTGGAAACACCATATATTTT. Amino acids: CASSRTPTQANSGNTIYF. Supplemented by reference TRBV5-1 and TRBJ1-3, the full variable domain reads KAGVTQTPRYLIKTRGQQVTLSCSPISGHRSVSWYQQTPGQGLQFLFEYFSETQRNKGNFPGRFSGRQFSNSRSEMNVSTLELGDSALYLCASSRTPTQANSGNTIYFGEGSWLTVV.